The next 6 T cell receptor beta chains were all read from a single sample in a study of regulatory T cells in long-lasting Graves disease (dated by TCRdb to about 2021). The method behind the library was multiplex PCR. The run used an Illumina HiSeq 4000. To build TCR beta libraries, CDR3 regions were amplified by Arm-PCR using iRepertoire HTBI primers. The public reads were run again by TCRdb, first through fastp at Q25 and then through MiXCR, and only productive beta chains were kept. Records with the same CDR3 protein are collapsed into one entry carrying the most frequent genes and DNA. For this sample there are 390,000 or so distinct CDR3 sequences; roughly 12% appear just once. Under 20% of the sample is held by the ten biggest clonotypes. Interpreted using the paper, the time point label stands for: newly diagnosed GD, antithyroid drugs for less than 3 months. For both TCR sequencing and RNA sequencing, RNA was extracted from PBMCs in TRIzol.

These sequences were also reported in another study, on T cells in Graves' hyperthyroidism and ophthalmopathy.

The starting material was peripheral blood mononuclear cells (PBMCs), obtained at new diagnosis, from a patient treated with antithyroid drugs. The receptors were sampled from a woman between 18 and 30 years old with Graves disease. Donor details come from another sample of the same person, matched by shared clones.

The table lists this clonotype with many counts. The V gene is TRBV2, the J gene TRBJ2-1; 10 bases fit TRBD2. Germline CDR1 SNHLY, CDR2 FYNNEI. The CDR3 has 14 residues. V gave up 10 bases and J gave up 5 bases; unmatched junction bases: 8. CDR3 residues: CATVSGGTDNEQFF. The CDR3 DNA follows: TGTGCCACCGTTAGCGGGGGGACTGACAATGAGCAGTTCTTC. The full variable domain, with the rest looked up from reference TRBV2 and TRBJ2-1, is EPEVTQTPSHQVTQMGQEVILRCVPISNHLYFYWYRQILGQKVEFLVSFYNNEISEKSEIFDDQFSVERPDGSNFTLKIRSTKLEDSAMYFCATVSGGTDNEQFFGPGTRLTVL.

This clonotype was recorded at least ten times. The chain uses TRBV7-2 and TRBJ2-3; D possibly corresponds to TRBD1 (6 bases). The CDR3 is made up of 13 amino acids. In germline, CDR1 is SGHTA, CDR2 FQGNSA. Trimming pared 5 bases from V and 6 bases from J, leaving 12 bases between. The CDR3 sequence: CASSPQGLDTQYF. The CDR3 DNA is TGTGCCAGCAGCCCGCAGGGGTTGGATACGCAGTATTTT.

This clonotype was observed at least ten times. The chain combines TRBV20-1 with TRBJ2-5; maybe TRBD1 (5 bases). The CDR3 loop spans 13 amino acids. V lost 3 bases and J 1 base, leaving 9 bases between the germline ends. Germline CDR1 reads DFQATT; CDR2 reads SNEGSKA (reference sequence). CDR3 residues: CSASYDSQETQYF. Here the CDR3 DNA reads TGCAGTGCTAGTTATGACAGCCAAGAGACCCAGTACTTC.

This clonotype was detected ten times or more. The chain recombines TRBV29-1 with TRBJ2-7; tentative D call: TRBD1 (6 bases). Germline-derived CDR1 and CDR2 are SQVTM and ANQGSEA. This CDR3 has 15 residues. Trimming pared 4 bases from V and 3 bases from J, leaving 19 bases between. This CDR3 is CSVVRQGKGGYEQYF. The CDR3 DNA reads as TGCAGCGTTGTACGGCAGGGAAAAGGGGGCTACGAGCAGTACTTC.

This chain links TRBV13 with TRBJ2-5; 7 nucleotides agree with TRBD1. CDR1 is PRHDT, CDR2 FYEKMQ, per germline (reference sequence). The J segment lost 3 bases and the V segment lost 5 bases, leaving 12 bases of the junction unmatched. CDR3 length equals 16 residues. As DNA, the CDR3 is TGTGCCAGCAGCCCCCAAGGGACAGCCGGGGAAGAGACCCAGTACTTC. This translates into CASSPQGTAGEETQYF.

This clonotype was found many times. The chain combines TRBV12-3 or TRBV12-4 with TRBJ2-1; TRBD2 might be the D (6 bases). V gave up 0 bases and J gave up 6 bases, with 18 bases separating them. The CDR3 runs to 17 residues. The CDR3 DNA follows: TGTGCCAGCAGTTTAGCACGACTAGGTATCCCTCGCAATGAGCAGTTCTTC. Its protein product is CASSLARLGIPRNEQFF.